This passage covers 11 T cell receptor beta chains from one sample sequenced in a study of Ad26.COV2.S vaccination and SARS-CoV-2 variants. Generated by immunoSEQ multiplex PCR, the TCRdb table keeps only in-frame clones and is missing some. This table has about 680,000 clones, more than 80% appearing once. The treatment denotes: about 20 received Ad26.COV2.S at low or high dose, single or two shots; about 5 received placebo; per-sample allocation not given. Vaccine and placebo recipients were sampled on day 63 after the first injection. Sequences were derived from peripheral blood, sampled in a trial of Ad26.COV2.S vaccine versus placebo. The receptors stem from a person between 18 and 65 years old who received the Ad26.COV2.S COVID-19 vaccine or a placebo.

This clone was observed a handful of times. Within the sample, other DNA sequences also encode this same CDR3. CDR3 sequence: CASSNSGANVLTF. CDR3 nucleotides: TGTGCCAGCAGCAACTCTGGGGCCAACGTCCTGACTTTC. This sequence joins TRBV12-3 or TRBV12-4 and TRBJ2-6; no clear D gene. CDR3 length: 13 residues. Trimming cost V 6 bases and J 0 bases, with 3 bases left between them.

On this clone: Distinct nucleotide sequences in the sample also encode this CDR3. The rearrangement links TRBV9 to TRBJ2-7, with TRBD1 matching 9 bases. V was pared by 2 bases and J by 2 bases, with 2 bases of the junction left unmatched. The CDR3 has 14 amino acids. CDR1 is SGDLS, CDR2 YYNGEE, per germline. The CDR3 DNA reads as TGTGCCAGCAGCGTGGGACAGGGAGCCTACGAGCAGTACTTC. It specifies CASSVGQGAYEQYF.

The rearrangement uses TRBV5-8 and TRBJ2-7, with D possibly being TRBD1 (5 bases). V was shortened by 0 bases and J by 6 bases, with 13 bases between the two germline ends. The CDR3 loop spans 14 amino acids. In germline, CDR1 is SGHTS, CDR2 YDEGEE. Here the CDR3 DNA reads TGTGCCAGCAGCTTGGCCAGGGCAGGCGGCGAGCAGTACTTC. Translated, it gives CASSLARAGGEQYF.

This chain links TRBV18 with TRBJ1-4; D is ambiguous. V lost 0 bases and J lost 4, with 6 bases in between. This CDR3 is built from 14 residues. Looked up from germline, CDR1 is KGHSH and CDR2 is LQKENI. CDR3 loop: CASSPPGNNEKLFF. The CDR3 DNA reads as TGTGCCAGCTCACCACCAGGGAATAATGAAAAACTGTTTTTT.

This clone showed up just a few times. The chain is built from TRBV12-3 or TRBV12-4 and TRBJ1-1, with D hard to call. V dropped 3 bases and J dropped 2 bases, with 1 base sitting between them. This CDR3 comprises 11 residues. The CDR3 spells CASSFNTEAFF. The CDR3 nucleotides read TGTGCCAGCAGTTTTAACACTGAAGCTTTCTTT.

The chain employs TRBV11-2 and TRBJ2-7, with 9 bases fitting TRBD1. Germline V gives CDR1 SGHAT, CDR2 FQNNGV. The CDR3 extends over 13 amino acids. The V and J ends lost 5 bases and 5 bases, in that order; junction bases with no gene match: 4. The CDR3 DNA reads TGTGCCAGCAGCACGGGACAGGGTAACGAGCAGTACTTC. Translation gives CASSTGQGNEQYF. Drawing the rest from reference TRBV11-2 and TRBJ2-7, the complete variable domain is EAGVAQSPRYKIIEKRQSVAFWCNPISGHATLYWYQQILGQGPKLLIQFQNNGVVDDSQLPKDRFSAERLKGVDSTLKIQPAKLEDSAVYLCASSTGQGNEQYFGPGTRLTVT.

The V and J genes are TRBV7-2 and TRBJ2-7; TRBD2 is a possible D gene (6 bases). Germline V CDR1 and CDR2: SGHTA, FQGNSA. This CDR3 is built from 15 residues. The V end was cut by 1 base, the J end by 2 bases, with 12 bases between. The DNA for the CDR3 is TGTGCCAGCAGCTTAGGGGCTAGCGAAACCTACGAGCAGTACTTC. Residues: CASSLGASETYEQYF. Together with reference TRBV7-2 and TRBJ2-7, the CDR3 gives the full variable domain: GAGVSQSPSNKVTEKGKDVELRCDPISGHTALYWYRQSLGQGLEFLIYFQGNSAPDKSGLPSDRFSAERTGGSVSTLTIQRTQQEDSAVYLCASSLGASETYEQYFGPGTRLTVT.

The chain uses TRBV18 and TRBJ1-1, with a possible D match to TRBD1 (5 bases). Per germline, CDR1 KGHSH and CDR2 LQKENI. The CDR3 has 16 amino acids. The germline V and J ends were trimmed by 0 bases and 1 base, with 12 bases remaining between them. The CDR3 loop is CASSPPVGAGNTEAFF. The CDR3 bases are TGTGCCAGCTCACCACCGGTCGGGGCGGGGAACACTGAAGCTTTCTTT. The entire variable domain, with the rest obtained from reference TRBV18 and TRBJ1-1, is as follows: NAGVMQNPRHLVRRRGQEARLRCSPMKGHSHVYWYRQLPEEGLKFMVYLQKENIIDESGMPKERFSAEFPKEGPSILRIQQVVRGDSAAYFCASSPPVGAGNTEAFFGQGTRLTVV.

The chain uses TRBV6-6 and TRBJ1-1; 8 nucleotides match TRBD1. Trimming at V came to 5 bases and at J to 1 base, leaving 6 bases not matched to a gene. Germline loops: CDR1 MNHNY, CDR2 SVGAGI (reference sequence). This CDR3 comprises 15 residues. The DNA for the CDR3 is TGTGCCAGCAGTAAAGGACAGGGAGGGAACACTGAAGCTTTCTTT. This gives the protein CASSKGQGGNTEAFF.

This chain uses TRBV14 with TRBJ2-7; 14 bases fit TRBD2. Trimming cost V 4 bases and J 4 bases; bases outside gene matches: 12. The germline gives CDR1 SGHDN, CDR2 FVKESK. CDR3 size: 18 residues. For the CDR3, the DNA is TGTGCCAGCAGCCTTCCCAGGGGGACTAGCGGGAGAGGTTACGAGCAGTACTTC. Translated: CASSLPRGTSGRGYEQYF.

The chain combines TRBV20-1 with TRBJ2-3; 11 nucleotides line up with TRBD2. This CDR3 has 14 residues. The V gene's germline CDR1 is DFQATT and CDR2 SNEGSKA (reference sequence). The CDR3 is CTASGFSGGGAQYF. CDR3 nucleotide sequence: TGCACCGCTAGTGGGTTTAGCGGGGGGGGAGCGCAGTATTTT.